The clone carrying this T cell receptor (beta chain) showed up just a few times. Its target is not known. The sample is drawn from a study of molecular identifiers for immune sequencing clone quantification. Study observations and caveats: A single cell's spiked Jurkat TCR RNA was reportedly detectable among about a million naive cells.

One entry per CDR3 protein results from TCRdb running MiXCR on the PCR reads. The table records roughly 100,000 distinct CDR3 sequences, 30% to 35% of them present only once. The V gene end was trimmed by 10 bases and the J gene end by 5 bases; junction bases not matched to a gene: 3. This CDR3 has 11 residues. The germline gives CDR1 ENHRY, CDR2 SYGVKD. The sample was naive CD8+ T cells from blood, with Jurkat cell RNA spiked in. Subset reported: FACS-sorted CD8+CD4-CCR7+CD45RA+ naive T cells. This chain connects TRBV10-3 to TRBJ1-1; 8 nucleotides agree with TRBD1. The source is a human donor in good health. Some libraries in this study had Jurkat cell RNA spiked in. CDR3 DNA sequence: TGTGCCACTGGACAGGGAACTGAAGCTTTCTTT. Translating gives CATGQGTEAFF.